These 11 T cell receptor beta chains came from one sample sequenced in a study of CD8 T cells in Susac syndrome. RNA in amounts of about 0.5 to 1 ug was reverse transcribed with random hexamers. From the immunoSEQ multiplex PCR reads, TCRdb called clonotypes with MiXCR, one entry per CDR3 protein. The sample contains around 90,000 distinct CDR3 sequences, about 96% of which appear only once. What was sequenced was CD8+ T cells from PBMCs. The receptors here all came from a human donor with Susac syndrome.

The chain is built from TRBV29-1 and TRBJ1-6; D gene uncertain. V was shortened by 6 bases and J by 0 bases, with 6 bases between the two germline ends. There are 13 residues in the CDR3. Looked up from germline, CDR1 is SQVTM and CDR2 is ANQGSEA. CDR3 protein: CSVRSSYNSPLHF. The CDR3 bases are TGCAGCGTAAGGAGCTCCTATAATTCACCCCTCCACTTT.

The genes are TRBV20-1 and TRBJ2-7; D is possibly TRBD1 (5 bases). The germline V and J ends were trimmed by 6 bases and 3 bases, with 18 bases remaining between them. The CDR3 length is 14 residues. Germline V CDR1 and CDR2: DFQATT, SNEGSKA (reference sequence). The CDR3 region is CSATPRQNLYEQYF. The CDR3 DNA reads as TGCAGTGCCACCCCACGACAGAATCTCTACGAGCAGTACTTC.

The rearrangement links TRBV20-1 to TRBJ2-1; no reliable D call. The CDR3 consists of 13 residues. V was clipped by 3 bases and J by 4 bases, with 10 bases between them. CDR1 is DFQATT and CDR2 is SNEGSKA in the germline V gene (reference sequence). The CDR3: CSASFRQYNEQFF. CDR3 sequence (DNA): TGCAGTGCTAGTTTTCGGCAGTACAATGAGCAGTTCTTC.

The gene calls are TRBV20-1 and TRBJ1-5; no clear D. Germline V gene data show CDR1 as DFQATT and CDR2 as SNEGSKA (reference sequence). This CDR3 has 13 amino acids. V lost 0 bases and J 7 bases, leaving 10 bases between the germline ends. The DNA for the CDR3 is TGCAGTGCTAGAGATTCCGAGGGCCAGCCCCAGCATTTT. It specifies CSARDSEGQPQHF.

The rearrangement joins TRBV20-1 to TRBJ1-1; possible D gene TRBD1, 5 bases. This CDR3 region has 15 residues. The V and J ends lost 0 bases and 1 base respectively, with 12 bases between them. Germline V CDR1 and CDR2: DFQATT, SNEGSKA (reference sequence). CDR3 sequence (DNA): TGCAGTGCTAGAGAGAGGGGCGGCTGGAACACTGAAGCTTTCTTT. Amino acid sequence: CSARERGGWNTEAFF.

The V call is TRBV20-1, the J call TRBJ2-3; the D gene could be TRBD1 or TRBD2 (6 bases each). The CDR3 contains 14 residues. V dropped 8 bases and J dropped 5 bases, with 20 bases sitting between them. CDR1 is DFQATT and CDR2 is SNEGSKA in the germline V gene (reference sequence). The CDR3 is CSPYGGPRGDTQYF. CDR3 in DNA: TGCAGTCCATACGGGGGCCCTCGGGGAGATACGCAGTATTTT.

This clonotype was observed a single time. V is TRBV7-3 and J is TRBJ1-6; D is unresolved. The length of the CDR3 is 15 residues. The V and J ends lost 2 bases and 5 bases respectively, with 10 bases between them. The germline gives CDR1 SGHTA, CDR2 FQGTGA. CDR3 amino acids: CASSLAGDNNSPLHF. The CDR3 bases are TGTGCCAGCAGCTTAGCTGGAGATAATAATTCACCCCTCCACTTT.

V and J are TRBV12-3 or TRBV12-4 and TRBJ2-1, with D tentatively TRBD2 (7 bases). The ends were cut back, 3 bases at V and 10 bases at J, with 13 bases in the middle. The CDR3 runs 13 residues. The CDR3 loop is CASSFGGAREQFF. In nucleotides, the CDR3 is TGTGCCAGCAGTTTTGGGGGGGCGAGGGAGCAGTTCTTC.

This chain links TRBV19 with TRBJ2-7; D assignment may be TRBD1 or TRBD2 (5 bases each). Looked up from germline, CDR1 is LNHDA and CDR2 is SQIVND (reference sequence). The CDR3 spans 13 residues. The ends were cut back, 4 bases at V and 6 bases at J, with 13 bases in the middle. The CDR3 here is CASSTDGTSEQYF. The CDR3 nucleotides read TGTGCCAGTAGTACGGACGGGACGTCCGAGCAGTACTTC.

The chain is built from TRBV7-8 and TRBJ2-7; D unclear. The germline gives CDR1 SGHVS, CDR2 FQNEAQ. V was trimmed by 5 bases and J by 0 bases, leaving 11 bases between them. This CDR3 has 14 residues. This chain's CDR3 is CASSPTVYSYEQYF. The CDR3 DNA reads as TGTGCCAGCAGCCCCACAGTTTACTCCTACGAGCAGTACTTC.

This chain uses TRBV30 with TRBJ2-5; maybe TRBD1 (5 bases). Germline loops: CDR1 GTSNPN, CDR2 SVGIG (reference sequence). Trimming took 2 bases from V and 4 from J, leaving 8 bases between them. This CDR3 has 12 residues. This CDR3 reads CAWSQGSETQYF. The CDR3 DNA follows: TGTGCCTGGAGTCAGGGTTCAGAGACCCAGTACTTC. Complete variable domain (other parts from reference TRBV30 and TRBJ2-5): SQTIHQWPATLVQPVGSPLSLECTVEGTSNPNLYWYRQAAGRGLQLLFYSVGIGQISSEVPQNLSASRPQDRQFILSSKKLLLSDSGFYLCAWSQGSETQYFGPGTRLLVL.